The 15 T cell receptor beta chains given below trace back to one sample, sequenced in a study of beta chain features in type 1 diabetes. The investigators reverse transcribed all of the isolated RNA, so they sequenced expressed TCRB transcripts. Some clones are missing from TCRdb's copy, which holds only in-frame ones; the method was immunoSEQ multiplex PCR. The table lists about 900,000 clones, around a sixth of them singletons, with 0.023% in the top ten. Sequencing used naive CD4+ T cells from blood. The receptors were sampled from a woman between 18 and 30 years old in good health.

As for this clone: Other nucleotide sequences in the sample specify the same CDR3. The rearrangement joins TRBV7-2 to TRBJ2-7, with 10 bases that match TRBD1. V lost 5 bases and J lost 3; bases outside the gene matches: 1. The CDR3 consists of 13 residues. Germline CDR1 is SGHTA and CDR2 is FQGNSA. The CDR3 loop reads CASSRDRGYEQYF. CDR3 DNA: TGTGCCAGCAGCCGGGACAGGGGCTACGAGCAGTACTTC.

The V gene is TRBV7-9, the J gene TRBJ2-3, with a tentative D call TRBD2 (5 bases). CDR3 length equals 15 residues. Germline V gene lookup returns CDR1 SEHNR and CDR2 FQNEAQ (reference sequence). V was clipped by 1 base and J by 3 bases, with 11 bases between them. The CDR3 sequence: CASSLGRGPTDTQYF. DNA of the CDR3: TGTGCCAGCAGCTTAGGAAGAGGGCCGACAGATACGCAGTATTTT. Complete variable domain (other parts from reference TRBV7-9 and TRBJ2-3): DTGVSQNPRHKITKRGQNVTFRCDPISEHNRLYWYRQTLGQGPEFLTYFQNEAQLEKSRLLSDRFSAERPKGSFSTLEIQRTEQGDSAMYLCASSLGRGPTDTQYFGPGTRLTVL.

The V call is TRBV5-1, the J call TRBJ1-4; tentative D call: TRBD1 (5 bases). Germline values: CDR1 SGHRS, CDR2 YFSETQ. CDR3 length equals 15 residues. V was cut by 2 bases and J by 5 bases, with 13 bases left in between. CDR3 loop: CASSLSGRTNEKLFF. The CDR3 nucleotides are TGCGCCAGCAGCTTATCGGGACGGACGAATGAAAAACTGTTTTTT.

CDR3 sequence reads: CASSLRDRFTDTQYF. The DNA of the CDR3 is TGTGCCAGCAGTCTCCGGGACAGGTTCACAGATACGCAGTATTTT. V and J are TRBV28 and TRBJ2-3; 8 nucleotides line up with TRBD1. Germline CDR1 reads MDHEN; CDR2 reads SYDVKM. Germline trimming cut 5 bases from V and 2 bases from J; bases unmatched to any gene: 6. The CDR3 totals 15 residues. The full variable domain, completed using reference TRBV28 and TRBJ2-3, is DVKVTQSSRYLVKRTGEKVFLECVQDMDHENMFWYRQDPGLGLRLIYFSYDVKMKEKGDIPEGYSVSREKKERFSLILESASTNQTSMYLCASSLRDRFTDTQYFGPGTRLTVL.

This clone is a singleton in its sample. The DNA for the CDR3 is TGTGCCAGCAGCTTGGGGGGGGACCGACGTCAGCCCCAGCATTTT. Amino acids: CASSLGGDRRQPQHF. The rearrangement joins TRBV5-6 to TRBJ1-5, with D perhaps TRBD1 (5 bases). V was pared by 0 bases and J by 6 bases, with 13 bases between. The CDR3 loop spans 15 amino acids. Per germline, CDR1 SGHDT and CDR2 YYEEEE.

This clone was counted between two and nine times. The V and J genes are TRBV28 and TRBJ2-1; the match to TRBD2 covers 11 bases. The CDR3 extends over 16 amino acids. The J segment lost 7 bases and the V segment lost 3 bases, leaving 8 bases of the junction unmatched. CDR1 is MDHEN and CDR2 is SYDVKM in the germline V gene. CDR3 residues: CASSFLAGGPSNEQFF. The CDR3 bases are TGTGCCAGCAGTTTTTTAGCGGGAGGGCCGAGTAATGAGCAGTTCTTC. The complete variable domain, with remaining parts taken from reference TRBV28 and TRBJ2-1, reads DVKVTQSSRYLVKRTGEKVFLECVQDMDHENMFWYRQDPGLGLRLIYFSYDVKMKEKGDIPEGYSVSREKKERFSLILESASTNQTSMYLCASSFLAGGPSNEQFFGPGTRLTVL.

There are a few counts of this clone. The CDR3 loop is CASSTASWQDYEQYF. CDR3 nucleotides: TGTGCCAGCAGTACCGCCTCTTGGCAGGACTACGAGCAGTACTTC. The chain is built from TRBV28 and TRBJ2-7, with unresolved D. Germline CDR1 is MDHEN and CDR2 is SYDVKM. The CDR3 loop spans 15 amino acids. Trimming took off 5 bases at V and 3 bases at J, with 17 bases between the two ends.

The chain carries TRBV29-1 and TRBJ2-1, with 9 bases that match TRBD2. CDR1 is SQVTM and CDR2 is ANQGSEA in the germline V gene. This CDR3 comprises 17 residues. The V gene end was trimmed by 4 bases and the J gene end by 1 base; junction bases not matched to a gene: 11. The CDR3 DNA reads as TGCAGCGTTGTATATAGCGGGAGATTGGATTCCTACAATGAGCAGTTCTTC. Translating it yields CSVVYSGRLDSYNEQFF.

The chain joins TRBV27 to TRBJ2-7; 7 bases fit TRBD2. CDR1 and CDR2 from the germline V gene are MNHEY and SMNVEV (reference sequence). V gave up 7 bases and J gave up 3 bases; unmatched junction bases: 15. This CDR3 contains 16 residues. CDR3 DNA: TGTGCCAGCACTCCGGGACTAACCTCACTCCGCTACGAGCAGTACTTC. As protein: CASTPGLTSLRYEQYF.

The chain links TRBV19 to TRBJ2-2; D is uncertain. CDR1 is LNHDA, CDR2 SQIVND, per germline (reference sequence). The CDR3 consists of 15 residues. Trimming removed 5 bases at V and 3 bases at J, with 13 bases between. The CDR3 bases are TGTGCCAGTAGTTCGACCGGAGTCTACACCGGGGAGCTGTTTTTT. Translation: CASSSTGVYTGELFF.

The table lists this clone with a few counts. The chain links TRBV5-8 to TRBJ2-7; 8 bases are shared with TRBD2. Germline-derived CDR1 and CDR2 are SGHTS and YDEGEE. The CDR3 extends over 14 amino acids. V shed 4 bases and J 2 bases; nucleotides not matched to a gene: 5. CDR3 protein: CASSRGLGTYEQYF. The CDR3 nucleotides are TGTGCCAGCAGCAGGGGACTAGGGACCTACGAGCAGTACTTC.

This rearrangement joins TRBV5-1 to TRBJ2-1; D unresolved. V shed 0 bases and J shed 6 bases, with 13 bases lying between them. CDR3 size: 15 residues. Germline assignment: CDR1 SGHRS and CDR2 YFSETQ. Written as DNA, the CDR3 is TGCGCCAGCAGCTTGGGACACGTCCCTATCAATGAGCAGTTCTTC. Translated: CASSLGHVPINEQFF. The whole variable domain, filled in from reference TRBV5-1 and TRBJ2-1, reads KAGVTQTPRYLIKTRGQQVTLSCSPISGHRSVSWYQQTPGQGLQFLFEYFSETQRNKGNFPGRFSGRQFSNSRSEMNVSTLELGDSALYLCASSLGHVPINEQFFGPGTRLTVL.

There are a few counts of this clone. V gene TRBV28 combines with J gene TRBJ2-5; TRBD2 aligns across 8 bases. Near its end, the DNA agrees better with TRBJ2-7, so the J call may be wrong. The CDR3 extends over 14 amino acids. The germline V gene encodes CDR1 MDHEN and CDR2 SYDVKM. This CDR3 reads CASSLAGGSYEQYF. The CDR3 DNA reads as TGTGCCAGCAGTTTAGCGGGAGGTAGCTACGAGCAGTACTTC.

Only a few counts were recorded for this clone. This chain connects TRBV5-1 to TRBJ2-7; weak D call: TRBD1 (7 bases). The germline gives CDR1 SGHRS, CDR2 YFSETQ. The CDR3 length is 14 residues. The V end lost 4 bases, the J end lost 2 bases, and 13 bases lay between the germline ends. The CDR3 is CASSRGDSTYEQYF. CDR3 in DNA: TGCGCCAGCAGCAGGGGGGACAGTACCTACGAGCAGTACTTC.

There are a few counts of this clone. The chain couples TRBV10-3 to TRBJ2-3; 7 nucleotides agree with TRBD2. The V and J ends lost 4 bases and 2 bases, in that order; junction bases with no gene match: 3. The CDR3 covers 14 residues. CDR1 is ENHRY, CDR2 SYGVKD, per germline. CDR3 protein: CAISAAGNTDTQYF. The CDR3, as DNA: TGTGCCATCAGTGCAGCGGGGAACACAGATACGCAGTATTTT.